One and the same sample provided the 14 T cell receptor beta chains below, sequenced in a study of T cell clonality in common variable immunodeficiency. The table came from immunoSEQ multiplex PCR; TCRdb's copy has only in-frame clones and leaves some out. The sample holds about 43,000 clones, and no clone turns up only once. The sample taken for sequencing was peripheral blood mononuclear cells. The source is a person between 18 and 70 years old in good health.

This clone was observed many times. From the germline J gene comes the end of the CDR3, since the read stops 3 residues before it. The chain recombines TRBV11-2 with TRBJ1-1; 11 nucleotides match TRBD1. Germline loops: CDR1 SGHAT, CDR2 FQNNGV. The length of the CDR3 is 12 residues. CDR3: CASSPDRGLAFF. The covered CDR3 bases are TGTGCCAGCAGCCCGGACAGGGGGCTG.

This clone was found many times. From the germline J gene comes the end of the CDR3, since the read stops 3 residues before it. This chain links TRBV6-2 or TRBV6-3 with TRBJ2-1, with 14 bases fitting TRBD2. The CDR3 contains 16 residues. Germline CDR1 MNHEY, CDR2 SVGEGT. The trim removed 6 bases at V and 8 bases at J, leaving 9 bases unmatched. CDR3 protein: CASRRLAGGPGDEQFF. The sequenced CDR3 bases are TGTGCCAGCAGACGACTAGCGGGAGGGCCGGGAGATGAG.

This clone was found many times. CDR3 bases read: TGCAGCGTTGAAGGTCAGGGCTACGAG. This gives the protein CSVEGQGYE. The entire CDR3 protein is CSVEGQGYEQYF. This sequence joins TRBV29-1 and TRBJ2-7; weak D call: TRBD1 (5 bases). The read ends 3 residues before the CDR3 terminus; that terminus is restored from the germline J gene. Per the germline V gene, CDR1 is SQVTM and CDR2 is ANQGSEA. The CDR3 contains 12 residues. V was cut by 1 base and J by 3 bases, with 7 bases left in between.

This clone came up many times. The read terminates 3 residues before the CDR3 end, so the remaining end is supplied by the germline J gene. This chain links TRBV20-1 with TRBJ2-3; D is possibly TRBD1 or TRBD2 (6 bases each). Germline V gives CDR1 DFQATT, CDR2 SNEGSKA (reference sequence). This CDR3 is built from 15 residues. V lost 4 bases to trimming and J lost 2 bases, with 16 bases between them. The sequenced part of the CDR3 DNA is TGCAGTGCTACCCACAGGGAGGAGTACACAGATACG. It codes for CSATHREEYTDT. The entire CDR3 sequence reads CSATHREEYTDTQYF.

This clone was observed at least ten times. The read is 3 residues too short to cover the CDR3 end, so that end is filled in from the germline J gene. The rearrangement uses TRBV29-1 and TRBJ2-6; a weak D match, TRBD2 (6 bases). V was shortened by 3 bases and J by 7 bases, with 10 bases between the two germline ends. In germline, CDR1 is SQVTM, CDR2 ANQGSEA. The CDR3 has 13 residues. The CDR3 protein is CSVDSGGANVLTF. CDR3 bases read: TGCAGCGTTGATTCCGGGGGTGCCAACGTC.

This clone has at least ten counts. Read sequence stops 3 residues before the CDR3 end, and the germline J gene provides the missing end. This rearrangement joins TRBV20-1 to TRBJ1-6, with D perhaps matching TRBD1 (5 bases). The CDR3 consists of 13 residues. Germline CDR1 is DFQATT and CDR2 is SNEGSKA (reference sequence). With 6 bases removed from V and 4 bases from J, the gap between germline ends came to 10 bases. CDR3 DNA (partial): TGCAGTGCCACGACAGAATATAATTCACCC. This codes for CSATTEYNSP. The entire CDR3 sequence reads CSATTEYNSPLHF.

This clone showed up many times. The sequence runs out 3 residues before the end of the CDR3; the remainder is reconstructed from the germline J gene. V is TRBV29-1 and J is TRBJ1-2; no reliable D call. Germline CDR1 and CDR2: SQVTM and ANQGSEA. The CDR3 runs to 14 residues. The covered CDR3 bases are TGCAGCGTTGAAGCCTTGAGAGAGCAAGTGGGC. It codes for CSVEALREQVG. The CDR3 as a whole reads CSVEALREQVGYTF. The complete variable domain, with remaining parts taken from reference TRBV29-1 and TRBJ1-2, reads SAVISQKPSRDICQRGTSLTIQCQVDSQVTMMFWYRQQPGQSLTLIATANQGSEATYESGFVIDKFPISRPNLTFSTLTVSNMSPEDSSIYLCSVEALREQVGYTFGSGTRLTVV.

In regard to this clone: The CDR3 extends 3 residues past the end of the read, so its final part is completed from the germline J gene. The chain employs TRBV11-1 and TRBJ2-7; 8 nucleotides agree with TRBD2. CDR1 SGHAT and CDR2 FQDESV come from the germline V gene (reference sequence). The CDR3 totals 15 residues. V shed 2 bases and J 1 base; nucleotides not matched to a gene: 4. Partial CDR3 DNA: TGTGCCAGCAGCTTAACGGCTAGCGGGTCCTACGAG. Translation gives CASSLTASGSYE. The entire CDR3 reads CASSLTASGSYEQYF.

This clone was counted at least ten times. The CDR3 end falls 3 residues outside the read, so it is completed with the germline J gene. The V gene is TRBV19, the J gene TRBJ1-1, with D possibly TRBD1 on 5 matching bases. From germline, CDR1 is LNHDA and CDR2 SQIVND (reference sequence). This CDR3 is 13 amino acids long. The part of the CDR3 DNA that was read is TGTGCCAGTAGTATAGCTTTTGGGGGGGAA. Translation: CASSIAFGGE. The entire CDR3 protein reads CASSIAFGGEAFF.

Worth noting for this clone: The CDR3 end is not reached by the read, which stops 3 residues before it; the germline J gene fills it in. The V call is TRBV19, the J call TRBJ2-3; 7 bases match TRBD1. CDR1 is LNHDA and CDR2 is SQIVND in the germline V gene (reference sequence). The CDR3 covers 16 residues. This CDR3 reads CASSIKKGAEWQPQYF. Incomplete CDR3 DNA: TGTGCCAGTAGTATAAAAAAGGGGGCGGAATGGCAGCCG. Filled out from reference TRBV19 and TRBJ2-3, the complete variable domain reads DGGITQSPKYLFRKEGQNVTLSCEQNLNHDAMYWYRQDPGQGLRLIYYSQIVNDFQKGDIAEGYSVSREKKESFPLTVTSAQKNPTAFYLCASSIKKGAEWQPQYFGPGTRLTVL.

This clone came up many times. The CDR3 reads CSASEDRDHEQFF. CDR3 DNA (partial): TGCAGTGCTAGCGAGGACAGGGACCATGAG. The V call is TRBV20-1, the J call TRBJ2-1; 8 bases fit TRBD1. The sequence runs out 3 residues before the end of the CDR3; the remainder is reconstructed from the germline J gene. J lost 8 bases, V lost 3 bases, and 6 bases had no gene match. This CDR3 region has 13 residues. The germline V gene has CDR1 DFQATT and CDR2 SNEGSKA (reference sequence).

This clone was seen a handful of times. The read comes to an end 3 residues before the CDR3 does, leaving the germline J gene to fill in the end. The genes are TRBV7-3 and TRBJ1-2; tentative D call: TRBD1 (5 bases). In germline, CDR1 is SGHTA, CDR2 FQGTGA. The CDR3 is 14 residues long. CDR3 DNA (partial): TGTGCCAGCAGCTTAAATGGGGCCTACAATGAC. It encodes CASSLNGAYND. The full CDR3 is CASSLNGAYNDYTF.

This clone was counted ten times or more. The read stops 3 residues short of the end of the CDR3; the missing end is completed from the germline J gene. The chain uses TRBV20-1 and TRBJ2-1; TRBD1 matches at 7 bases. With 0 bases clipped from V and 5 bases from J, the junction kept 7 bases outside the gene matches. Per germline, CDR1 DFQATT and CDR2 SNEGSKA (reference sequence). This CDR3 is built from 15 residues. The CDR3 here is CSARDRGQGDNEQFF. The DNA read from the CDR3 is TGCAGTGCTAGAGATCGGGGTCAGGGGGACAATGAG.

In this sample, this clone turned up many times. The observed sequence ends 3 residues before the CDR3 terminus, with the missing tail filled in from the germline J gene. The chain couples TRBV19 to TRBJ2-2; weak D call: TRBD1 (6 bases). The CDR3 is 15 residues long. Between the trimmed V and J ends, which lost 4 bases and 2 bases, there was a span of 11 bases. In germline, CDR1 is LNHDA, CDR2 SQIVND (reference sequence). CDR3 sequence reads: CASSNLQGNTGELFF. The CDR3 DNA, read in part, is TGTGCCAGTAGTAACCTACAGGGAAACACCGGGGAG.